This passage covers 30 T cell receptor beta chains from one sample sequenced in a study of T cell repertoires in cytomegalovirus infection. TCRdb reprocessed the reads via MiXCR and lists one record per CDR3 protein. Here the sample spans around 270,000 distinct CDR3 sequences, roughly 9.1% being singletons. The sample taken for sequencing was PBMCs. The receptor set was obtained from a human donor in good health (CMV status not recorded). Some clones in this sample may be carry-over from other donors' samples.

This rearrangement joins TRBV20-1 to TRBJ1-5, with TRBD1 matching 7 bases. The CDR3 covers 14 residues. J lost 7 bases, V lost 3 bases, and 9 bases had no gene match. CDR1 is DFQATT, CDR2 SNEGSKA, per germline (reference sequence). The CDR3 nucleotides are TGCAGTGCTAGGAGTGACAGGGAATTCCAGCCCCAGCATTTT. This gives the protein CSARSDREFQPQHF.

This clonotype was observed many times. The rearrangement joins TRBV15 to TRBJ1-5, with D perhaps TRBD1 (5 bases). Trimming left V 6 bases short and J 0 bases short, with 12 bases between. The CDR3 is 15 residues long. Germline V gene sequence: CDR1 LNHNV, CDR2 YYDKDF (reference sequence). As DNA, the CDR3 is TGTGCCACCAGTCCGGGACGGAATAGCAATCAGCCCCAGCATTTT. Protein: CATSPGRNSNQPQHF.

This clonotype was recorded a few times. V gene TRBV7-6 combines with J gene TRBJ2-1; 13 positions agree with TRBD2. This CDR3 contains 17 residues. Germline V gene lookup returns CDR1 SGHVS and CDR2 FNYEAQ. The V gene end was trimmed by 5 bases and the J gene end by 10 bases; junction bases not matched to a gene: 14. The CDR3 region has the DNA TGTGCCAGCAGCCGACTACAGACTAGCGGGGGGCTAGAGGAGCAGTTCTTC. Its translation is CASSRLQTSGGLEEQFF.

This clonotype was counted many times. This sequence joins TRBV7-2 and TRBJ2-2; D ambiguous. The V end lost 6 bases, the J end lost 4 bases, and 15 bases lay between the germline ends. The CDR3 is 15 amino acids. CDR1 is SGHTA, CDR2 FQGNSA, per germline. DNA for the CDR3: TGTGCCAGCAGTCCAGATGGCAGGAGCACCGGGGAGCTGTTTTTT. This encodes CASSPDGRSTGELFF.

The chain couples TRBV27 to TRBJ2-5; a weak D match, TRBD1 (5 bases). The CDR3 loop spans 14 amino acids. V lost 0 bases to trimming and J lost 6 bases, with 11 bases between them. Germline values: CDR1 MNHEY, CDR2 SMNVEV (reference sequence). For the CDR3, the DNA is TGTGCCAGCAGTTTATCCACAGGCACCAAGACCCAGTACTTC. Protein sequence: CASSLSTGTKTQYF.

This clonotype was observed at least ten times. The chain recombines TRBV5-5 with TRBJ2-3; D ambiguous. The CDR3 extends over 13 amino acids. The germline V gene encodes CDR1 SGHKS and CDR2 YYEKEE (reference sequence). The ends were cut back, 5 bases at V and 5 bases at J, with 12 bases in the middle. The CDR3: CASRYQPGDTQYF. DNA of the CDR3: TGTGCCAGCAGATATCAACCCGGAGATACGCAGTATTTT. Complete variable domain (other parts from reference TRBV5-5 and TRBJ2-3): DAGVTQSPTHLIKTRGQQVTLRCSPISGHKSVSWYQQVLGQGPQFIFQYYEKEERGRGNFPDRFSARQFPNYSSELNVNALLLGDSALYLCASRYQPGDTQYFGPGTRLTVL.

There are a few counts of this clonotype. The CDR3 region has the DNA TGTGCCAGCAGTCGTCGACAGGGCGATCAGCCCCAGCATTTT. Translation: CASSRRQGDQPQHF. The J gene is TRBJ1-5, the V gene TRBV12-3 or TRBV12-4; TRBD1 matches at 7 bases. The CDR3 has 14 amino acids. V shed 5 bases and J 5 bases; nucleotides not matched to a gene: 6.

This clonotype came up many times. The chain employs TRBV7-2 and TRBJ2-1; D may be TRBD1 or TRBD2 (5 bases each). This CDR3 is built from 16 residues. Trimming left V 7 bases short and J 9 bases short, with 25 bases between. CDR1 SGHTA and CDR2 FQGNSA come from the germline V gene. CDR3 nucleotides: TGTGCCAGCACCCTTGAAAGAGGGGCTAGCCCATTTGAGCAGTTCTTC. Residues: CASTLERGASPFEQFF.

This clonotype has ten or more counts. This sequence joins TRBV7-2 and TRBJ2-3, with 7 bases identical to TRBD1. The CDR3 is 15 residues long. Germline CDR1 is SGHTA and CDR2 is FQGNSA. With V trimmed by 5 bases and J by 0 bases, 5 bases remained unmatched. The CDR3 sequence is CASSRDSQSTDTQYF. The CDR3 region has the DNA TGTGCCAGCAGCCGGGACAGCCAAAGCACAGATACGCAGTATTTT.

The V gene is TRBV27, the J gene TRBJ2-5; TRBD1 aligns across 10 bases. The CDR3 runs 15 residues. V lost 4 bases, J lost 4 bases, and 6 bases stayed unmatched. Germline-derived CDR1 and CDR2 are MNHEY and SMNVEV (reference sequence). The CDR3, as DNA: TGTGCCAGCAGTTCCGGGACAGGGGTTGTAGAGACCCAGTACTTC. This gives the protein CASSSGTGVVETQYF.

This clonotype was counted many times. The chain links TRBV7-2 to TRBJ2-2; D gene unclear. The CDR3 totals 18 residues. Germline CDR1 SGHTA, CDR2 FQGNSA. The V and J ends lost 5 bases and 0 bases respectively, with 19 bases between them. CDR3: CASSNLSPSHSNTGELFF. DNA of the CDR3: TGTGCCAGCAGCAACCTATCCCCCTCGCATTCGAACACCGGGGAGCTGTTTTTT. Using reference TRBV7-2 and TRBJ2-2 for the parts outside the CDR3, the full variable domain is GAGVSQSPSNKVTEKGKDVELRCDPISGHTALYWYRQSLGQGLEFLIYFQGNSAPDKSGLPSDRFSAERTGGSVSTLTIQRTQQEDSAVYLCASSNLSPSHSNTGELFFGEGSRLTVL.

The table lists this clonotype with many counts. The V call is TRBV7-6, the J call TRBJ2-7; 10 bases align to TRBD1. Germline CDR1 and CDR2: SGHVS and FNYEAQ. With V trimmed by 3 bases and J by 4 bases, 3 bases remained unmatched. The CDR3 spans 14 residues. The CDR3 spells CASSLGQGIYEQYF. In DNA form, the CDR3 reads TGTGCCAGCAGCTTGGGACAGGGGATTTACGAGCAGTACTTC.

This clonotype was recorded many times. V is TRBV20-1 and J is TRBJ2-2, with D perhaps matching TRBD2 (5 bases). Per germline, CDR1 DFQATT and CDR2 SNEGSKA (reference sequence). CDR3 size: 15 residues. Deletions cut 5 bases from V and 4 bases from J, with 17 bases between. CDR3 in amino acids: CSARPGSSATGELFF. The CDR3 bases are TGCAGTGCTCGCCCGGGGAGCAGCGCCACCGGGGAGCTGTTTTTT.

The chain couples TRBV5-8 to TRBJ1-6, with D tentatively TRBD1 (5 bases). V was pared by 3 bases and J by 8 bases, with 18 bases between. This CDR3 is 16 amino acids long. CDR1 and CDR2 from the germline V gene are SGHTS and YDEGEE. The chain's CDR3 is CASSWEGRGLDSPLHF. In nucleotides, the CDR3 is TGTGCCAGCAGCTGGGAGGGGCGGGGCTTGGATTCACCCCTCCACTTT.

The chain joins TRBV24-1 to TRBJ2-1, with a weak D call TRBD2 (6 bases). V gave up 6 bases and J gave up 1 base, with 21 bases separating them. From germline, CDR1 is KGHDR and CDR2 SFDVKD. The CDR3 contains 18 residues. In nucleotides, the CDR3 is TGTGCCACCAGTCGAGGTTATAGCGGAGGAATATCCTACAATGAGCAGTTCTTC. Amino acid sequence: CATSRGYSGGISYNEQFF.

This chain connects TRBV12-3 or TRBV12-4 to TRBJ1-2, with 7 bases lining up with TRBD1. This CDR3 has 12 amino acids. After removal of 5 bases from V and 8 bases from J, the junction contained 5 bases not matched to a gene. The CDR3 sequence is CASSVQGGGYTF. The CDR3 DNA follows: TGTGCCAGCAGTGTCCAGGGGGGGGGCTACACCTTC.

The sample holds many counts of this clonotype. The gene calls are TRBV7-2 and TRBJ2-1; TRBD2 aligns across 10 bases. The junction had 8 bases not matched to a gene; V was cut back by 1 base and J by 8 bases. Germline V CDR1 and CDR2: SGHTA, FQGNSA. The CDR3 runs to 16 residues. The CDR3 DNA reads as TGTGCCAGCAGCTTAGTGGGGGCTAGCGGGAGCGATGAGCAGTTCTTC. As protein: CASSLVGASGSDEQFF.

This clonotype was seen many times. The chain links TRBV7-3 to TRBJ1-1; D gene ambiguous. Trimming removed 5 bases from V and 4 bases from J, with 11 bases in between. The length of the CDR3 is 13 residues. Per the germline V gene, CDR1 is SGHTA and CDR2 is FQGTGA. CDR3 coding DNA: TGTGCCAGCAGCGCCGGTATTGGCACTGAAGCTTTCTTT. Amino acids: CASSAGIGTEAFF.

The table lists this clonotype with many counts. The chain employs TRBV5-1 and TRBJ2-2, with D perhaps matching TRBD2 (5 bases). Deletions cut 4 bases from V and 3 bases from J, with 13 bases between. CDR1 and CDR2 from the germline V gene are SGHRS and YFSETQ. There are 15 residues in the CDR3. The CDR3 spells CASSPTGGYTGELFF. In DNA, the CDR3 is TGCGCCAGCAGCCCCACGGGCGGGTACACCGGGGAGCTGTTTTTT.

This clonotype occurred a few times. The rearrangement uses TRBV20-1 and TRBJ2-1; 7 nucleotides align to TRBD1. Germline V gives CDR1 DFQATT, CDR2 SNEGSKA (reference sequence). This CDR3 has 13 residues. Trimming took 6 bases from V and 6 from J; bases not matched to a gene: 8. This chain's CDR3 is CSATGQFTNEQFF. The CDR3 nucleotides read TGCAGTGCCACGGGACAGTTTACCAATGAGCAGTTCTTC.

This clonotype was seen at least ten times. The CDR3 spells CASSSPADSNYGYTF. In nucleotides, the CDR3 is TGTGCCAGTAGTTCGCCGGCCGACTCTAACTATGGCTACACCTTC. The chain is built from TRBV19 and TRBJ1-2; D gene uncertain. The CDR3 is 15 residues long. Trimming took off 5 bases at V and 0 bases at J, with 13 bases between the two ends. Germline loops: CDR1 LNHDA, CDR2 SQIVND (reference sequence).

The rearrangement joins TRBV10-2 to TRBJ2-5; D possibly corresponds to TRBD2 (5 bases). The V gene lost 3 bases and the J gene lost 5 bases, with 16 bases spanning the gap. The CDR3 is 15 amino acids. Per germline, CDR1 WSHSY and CDR2 SAAADI. The CDR3 bases are TGCGCCAGCAGTGAACGGGGTGAGGCGTGGGAGACCCAGTACTTC. Its protein is CASSERGEAWETQYF.

This clonotype was counted ten times or more. J is TRBJ2-3 and V is TRBV7-9, with 8 bases that match TRBD1. The trim removed 5 bases at V and 12 bases at J, leaving 16 bases unmatched. Germline values: CDR1 SEHNR, CDR2 FQNEAQ (reference sequence). This CDR3 has 15 amino acids. CDR3 in amino acids: CASSTGGYRRYVQYF. The CDR3 DNA reads as TGTGCCAGCAGCACAGGGGGATACCGGAGATACGTTCAGTATTTT.

This clonotype was seen many times. V usage is TRBV7-2 and J usage is TRBJ2-2; D is unclear. Germline CDR1 reads SGHTA; CDR2 reads FQGNSA. The CDR3 has 16 amino acids. Trimming removed 5 bases from V and 1 base from J, with 14 bases in between. The CDR3 coding sequence is TGTGCCAGCAGCCGATTCGGGCAATTGAACACCGGGGAGCTGTTTTTT. Protein sequence: CASSRFGQLNTGELFF.

In its sample, this clonotype was seen a few times. The V call is TRBV4-1, the J call TRBJ1-1; D gene unclear. V was clipped by 0 bases and J by 3 bases, with 11 bases between them. Germline V gene data show CDR1 as MGHRA and CDR2 as YSYEKL. The CDR3 extends over 15 amino acids. This CDR3 reads CASSQDLRGYTEAFF. The CDR3 nucleotides are TGCGCCAGCAGCCAAGACCTGAGAGGATACACTGAAGCTTTCTTT.

This clonotype was seen repeatedly, ten times or more. This sequence joins TRBV7-2 and TRBJ1-1; no clear D. This CDR3 has 13 residues. Trimming left V 1 base short and J 2 bases short, with 5 bases between. The germline CDR1 and CDR2 sequences are SGHTA and FQGNSA. The CDR3 DNA follows: TGTGCCAGCAGCTTAGTCTTAAACACTGAAGCTTTCTTT. It is translated as CASSLVLNTEAFF.

This clonotype was picked up a small number of times. V and J are TRBV6-2 or TRBV6-3 and TRBJ2-2; TRBD2 matches at 7 bases. Germline V CDR1 and CDR2: MNHEY, SVGEGT. This CDR3 region has 15 residues. V was clipped by 7 bases and J by 2 bases; unmatched bases: 7. This CDR3 is CASILSGVNTGELFF. CDR3 coding DNA: TGTGCCAGCATTCTAAGCGGGGTCAACACCGGGGAGCTGTTTTTT.

This clonotype showed up many times. The rearrangement uses TRBV7-2 and TRBJ2-1, with D maybe TRBD2 (5 bases). The length of the CDR3 is 12 residues. CDR1 is SGHTA and CDR2 is FQGNSA in the germline V gene. The germline V and J ends were trimmed by 3 bases and 9 bases, with 9 bases remaining between them. The CDR3 protein is CASSFLEVEQFF. CDR3 bases: TGTGCCAGCAGCTTTTTGGAGGTTGAGCAGTTCTTC.

The CDR3 bases are TGCAGCGTATTTATCGATGGCTACACCTTC. Encoded protein: CSVFIDGYTF. This chain links TRBV29-1 with TRBJ1-2; D not resolved. The CDR3 is 10 residues long. CDR1 is SQVTM and CDR2 is ANQGSEA in the germline V gene. Trimming pared 6 bases from V and 6 bases from J, leaving 8 bases between.

This clonotype was seen more than once but under ten times. This sequence joins TRBV28 and TRBJ2-3; unclear D gene. The CDR3 sequence is 12 residues long. Germline V gene data show CDR1 as MDHEN and CDR2 as SYDVKM. With 7 bases removed from V and 1 base from J, the gap between germline ends came to 6 bases. CDR3 in amino acids: CASKVGTDTQYF. CDR3 nucleotide sequence: TGTGCCAGCAAGGTGGGCACAGATACGCAGTATTTT.